This T cell receptor (beta chain) was found in a study of blood T cell repertoires in COVID-19. Using immunoSEQ multiplex PCR, the repertoire was profiled, and TCRdb retains in-frame clones only, with some absent. The sample yields under 350,000 clones, over 85% seen once. Trimming pared 5 bases from V and 0 bases from J, leaving 13 bases between. Germline values: CDR1 LGHNA, CDR2 YSLEER. The CDR3 runs to 15 residues. The gene calls are TRBV4-3 and TRBJ1-1; D gene uncertain. This clonotype originated in a man aged 55-75 years who had recovered from COVID-19. The sample comprised PBMCs or T cells enriched from blood (not recorded which). CDR3 in amino acids: CASSARIGMNTEAFF. The CDR3 DNA is TGCGCCAGCAGCGCCAGGATCGGGATGAACACTGAAGCTTTCTTT.